This passage covers 25 T cell receptor beta chains from one sample sequenced in a study of shared clonotypes between healthy human individuals. Only CD45RO-negative cells positively selected for CCR7 counted as naive CD8 cells, so terminally differentiated effector memory CD45RA+ cells were excluded. Profiling relied on immunoSEQ multiplex PCR, and the TCRdb table lists in-frame clones only, not all of them. Among under 600,000 clones listed, roughly 98% were seen once. The sequenced sample was naive CD8+ T cells sorted from blood. The source is a man aged 25-45 years in good health.

CDR3: CASSPTGQLGAEAFF. In nucleotides, the CDR3 is TGTGCCAGCAGCCCCACTGGACAGCTTGGCGCTGAAGCTTTCTTT. The V gene is TRBV9, the J gene TRBJ1-1; D possibly corresponds to TRBD1 (6 bases). CDR3 size: 15 residues. Germline V gene sequence: CDR1 SGDLS, CDR2 YYNGEE. The V and J ends lost 4 bases and 6 bases respectively, with 19 bases between them.

This chain joins TRBV7-9 and TRBJ2-1; D not certain. The CDR3 extends over 16 amino acids. The ends were cut back, 2 bases at V and 5 bases at J, with 16 bases in the middle. CDR1 SEHNR and CDR2 FQNEAQ come from the germline V gene (reference sequence). The CDR3 loop reads CASSLLALTPNNEQFF. The CDR3 bases are TGTGCCAGCAGCTTATTGGCACTAACTCCCAACAATGAGCAGTTCTTC.

This chain uses TRBV15 with TRBJ2-1, with D hard to call. Germline V gives CDR1 LNHNV, CDR2 YYDKDF (reference sequence). V was clipped by 0 bases and J by 4 bases, with 13 bases between them. The CDR3 is 16 amino acids. CDR3: CATSRERTRNYNEQFF. The CDR3 bases are TGTGCCACCAGCAGAGAAAGGACGAGAAATTACAATGAGCAGTTCTTC. Looking up the rest from reference TRBV15 and TRBJ2-1 gives the full variable domain: DAMVIQNPRYQVTQFGKPVTLSCSQTLNHNVMYWYQQKSSQAPKLLFHYYDKDFNNEADTPDNFQSRRPNTSFCFLDIRSPGLGDTAMYLCATSRERTRNYNEQFFGPGTRLTVL.

The gene calls are TRBV9 and TRBJ2-7, with 8 nucleotides matching TRBD2. J was trimmed by 4 bases and V by 2 bases; bases with no gene match: 8. This CDR3 comprises 15 residues. Germline lookup yields CDR1 SGDLS and CDR2 YYNGEE. This CDR3 is CASSVLAGKGYEQYF. DNA for the CDR3: TGTGCCAGCAGCGTCTTAGCGGGAAAGGGTTACGAGCAGTACTTC.

The genes are TRBV10-3 and TRBJ2-5, with 12 bases fitting TRBD1. Germline CDR1 ENHRY, CDR2 SYGVKD. V lost 3 bases, J lost 10 bases, and 3 bases stayed unmatched. There are 13 residues in the CDR3. The CDR3 nucleotides read TGTGCCATCAGTGAAGGGACAGGGGGCGTCCAGTACTTC. Translating it yields CAISEGTGGVQYF.

This chain joins TRBV9 and TRBJ2-7; D possibly uses TRBD1 or TRBD2 (5 bases each). The CDR3 sequence is 16 residues long. In germline, CDR1 is SGDLS, CDR2 YYNGEE. Between the trimmed V and J ends, which lost 4 bases and 1 base, there was a span of 18 bases. CDR3 region: CASSFNRDPPSYEQYF. The CDR3 DNA follows: TGTGCCAGCAGCTTTAACCGGGACCCTCCTTCCTACGAGCAGTACTTC.

In its sample, this clone was seen once. This rearrangement joins TRBV7-2 to TRBJ2-2, with 8 bases fitting TRBD2. The CDR3 is made up of 19 amino acids. Losses at the gene ends were 4 bases for V and 5 bases for J; bases not matched to a gene: 18. Germline assignment: CDR1 SGHTA and CDR2 FQGNSA. This CDR3 is CASSSPATSGGPSTGELFF. Here the CDR3 DNA reads TGTGCCAGCAGCTCACCAGCCACTAGCGGTGGTCCCAGTACCGGGGAGCTGTTTTTT.

The V call is TRBV30, the J call TRBJ2-3; D gene ambiguous. The CDR3 is 14 residues long. Deletions cut 1 base from V and 3 bases from J, with 11 bases between. Germline values: CDR1 GTSNPN, CDR2 SVGIG (reference sequence). The CDR3 coding sequence is TGTGCCTGGAGTGACGGTCTCGGGACAGATACGCAGTATTTT. It translates to CAWSDGLGTDTQYF. Full variable domain (remainder filled in from reference TRBV30 and TRBJ2-3): SQTIHQWPATLVQPVGSPLSLECTVEGTSNPNLYWYRQAAGRGLQLLFYSVGIGQISSEVPQNLSASRPQDRQFILSSKKLLLSDSGFYLCAWSDGLGTDTQYFGPGTRLTVL.

The chain is built from TRBV4-1 and TRBJ2-1, with D unresolved. Germline V gene data show CDR1 as MGHRA and CDR2 as YSYEKL. CDR3 length: 15 residues. Trimming stripped 0 bases from V and 0 bases from J, with 6 bases between. As DNA, the CDR3 is TGCGCCAGCAGCCAAGAGGCGGTCTCCTACAATGAGCAGTTCTTC. As protein: CASSQEAVSYNEQFF.

The chain combines TRBV7-6 with TRBJ2-7; D is perhaps TRBD1 (6 bases). This CDR3 has 13 residues. V gave up 5 bases and J gave up 6 bases, with 14 bases separating them. The germline gives CDR1 SGHVS, CDR2 FNYEAQ. CDR3: CASSAQQGSEQYF. The CDR3 nucleotides are TGTGCCAGCAGCGCCCAACAGGGCAGCGAGCAGTACTTC.

On this clone itself: The sample holds other DNA sequences that translate to the same CDR3. V gene TRBV15 combines with J gene TRBJ1-5; 8 bases are shared with TRBD1. Trimming took 1 base from V and 4 from J; bases not matched to a gene: 0. Germline assignment: CDR1 LNHNV and CDR2 YYDKDF (reference sequence). The CDR3 spans 14 residues. This CDR3 is CATSRGTGNQPQHF. The CDR3, as DNA: TGTGCCACCAGCAGAGGGACAGGGAATCAGCCCCAGCATTTT.

The chain joins TRBV11-2 to TRBJ2-1, with 11 positions matching TRBD1. Germline V lookup: CDR1 SGHAT, CDR2 FQNNGV. CDR3 length: 14 residues. With 5 bases clipped from V and 8 bases from J, the junction kept 5 bases outside the gene matches. The CDR3 region is CASSTGQGADEQFF. CDR3 nucleotide sequence: TGTGCCAGCAGCACCGGACAGGGGGCCGATGAGCAGTTCTTC.

The V call is TRBV27, the J call TRBJ2-1; 7 nucleotides line up with TRBD1. CDR3 length: 15 amino acids. CDR1 and CDR2 (germline): MNHEY, SMNVEV (reference sequence). Trimming removed 6 bases from V and 7 bases from J; junction bases left unmatched: 12. The CDR3 region has the DNA TGTGCCAGCAGCCCCTTTTCGGACAGGATTAATGAGCAGTTCTTC. Encoded protein: CASSPFSDRINEQFF.

The CDR3 bases are TGTGCCAGCAGTTACCTTCCCGGGATAAACATATACGAGCAGTACTTC. This gives the protein CASSYLPGINIYEQYF. The chain uses TRBV6-6 and TRBJ2-7; tentatively, D is TRBD2 (5 bases). From germline, CDR1 is MNHNY and CDR2 SVGAGI (reference sequence). V lost 2 bases and J 4 bases, leaving 18 bases between the germline ends. This CDR3 has 16 amino acids.

The rearrangement uses TRBV11-1 and TRBJ2-7, with 10 bases aligning to TRBD1. The CDR3 is made up of 19 amino acids. Germline V CDR1 and CDR2: SGHAT, FQDESV (reference sequence). V lost 5 bases and J lost 3; bases outside the gene matches: 19. DNA for the CDR3: TGTGCCAGCAGCCGTGAGACCGGGACAGGGGATTCCGATTTCTACGAGCAGTACTTC. The encoded protein is CASSRETGTGDSDFYEQYF.

The chain uses TRBV10-3 and TRBJ1-3; D is ambiguous. Germline V lookup: CDR1 ENHRY, CDR2 SYGVKD. This CDR3 is built from 13 residues. V lost 3 bases, J lost 4 bases, and 7 bases lay in between. Written as DNA, the CDR3 is TGTGCCATCAGTGATGGACCGGGAAACACCATATATTTT. Its protein is CAISDGPGNTIYF.

With respect to this clone: This sample includes further DNA sequences coding for the same CDR3. V is TRBV27 and J is TRBJ1-2; D call uncertain. Germline CDR1 reads MNHEY; CDR2 reads SMNVEV (reference sequence). Trimming stripped 0 bases from V and 8 bases from J, with 7 bases between. CDR3 length: 12 residues. The CDR3 DNA sequence: TGTGCCAGCAGTTTATCGGGAAGAGGCTACACCTTC. As protein: CASSLSGRGYTF.

The chain joins TRBV7-6 to TRBJ2-7; tentatively, D is TRBD2 (5 bases). The V gene lost 5 bases and the J gene lost 4 bases, with 12 bases spanning the gap. The CDR3 covers 13 residues. Germline CDR1 is SGHVS and CDR2 is FNYEAQ. DNA of the CDR3: TGTGCCAGCAGCGACGGGGTTTTATACGAGCAGTACTTC. It yields the protein CASSDGVLYEQYF.

The V gene is TRBV7-6, the J gene TRBJ2-2; D unclear. CDR1 is SGHVS, CDR2 FNYEAQ, per germline. The CDR3 spans 12 residues. Trimming removed 2 bases from V and 9 bases from J, with 7 bases in between. The CDR3 sequence is CASSLLGRELFF. The CDR3 DNA follows: TGTGCCAGCAGCTTATTGGGCCGGGAGCTGTTTTTT.

Remarks on this clone: This sample includes further DNA sequences coding for the same CDR3. This rearrangement joins TRBV27 to TRBJ2-7; D is perhaps TRBD2 (6 bases). This CDR3 comprises 13 residues. CDR1 is MNHEY, CDR2 SMNVEV, per germline (reference sequence). V was clipped by 6 bases and J by 1 base, with 10 bases between them. The CDR3 nucleotides read TGTGCCAGCAGCCCTGGACTATCCTACGAGCAGTACTTC. Its translation is CASSPGLSYEQYF.

The gene calls are TRBV9 and TRBJ2-1; a possible D gene is TRBD2 (6 bases). Germline V gene sequence: CDR1 SGDLS, CDR2 YYNGEE. With 3 bases removed from V and 5 bases from J, the gap between germline ends came to 15 bases. The CDR3 has 15 residues. The CDR3 DNA reads TGTGCCAGCAGCGGTCCCAAGGTAGCGGACAATGAGCAGTTCTTC. Its translation is CASSGPKVADNEQFF.

The sample holds one count of this clone. The rearrangement uses TRBV13 and TRBJ1-2, with 7 nucleotides matching TRBD1. CDR3 size: 13 residues. Germline trimming cut 5 bases from V and 3 bases from J; bases unmatched to any gene: 3. Germline assignment: CDR1 PRHDT and CDR2 FYEKMQ (reference sequence). CDR3: CASSIRGDYGYTF. The CDR3 bases are TGTGCCAGCAGCATCAGGGGGGACTATGGCTACACCTTC. Full variable domain (rest looked up from reference TRBV13 and TRBJ1-2): AAGVIQSPRHLIKEKRETATLKCYPIPRHDTVYWYQQGPGQDPQFLISFYEKMQSDKGSIPDRFSAQQFSDYHSELNMSSLELGDSALYFCASSIRGDYGYTFGSGTRLTVV.

CDR3 loop: CASSYLQGGNTIYF. The DNA of the CDR3 is TGTGCCAGCAGTTATCTTCAGGGTGGAAACACCATATATTTT. The gene calls are TRBV6-5 and TRBJ1-3; TRBD1 might be the D (5 bases). V was cut by 3 bases and J by 3 bases, with 9 bases left in between. Germline CDR1 reads MNHEY; CDR2 reads SVGAGI. This CDR3 comprises 14 residues.

This clone was counted a single time. CDR3 nucleotide sequence: TGCGCCAGCAGTGATGACGCGGGAATCTACAATGAGCAGTTCTTC. It yields the protein CASSDDAGIYNEQFF. The rearrangement links TRBV10-1 to TRBJ2-1; a possible D gene is TRBD2 (6 bases). The V end was cut by 3 bases, the J end by 3 bases, with 12 bases between. Germline V gene lookup returns CDR1 WNHNN and CDR2 SYGVQD (reference sequence). This CDR3 contains 15 residues.

The rearrangement uses TRBV20-1 and TRBJ2-1; D not certain. The germline V gene has CDR1 DFQATT and CDR2 SNEGSKA (reference sequence). The CDR3 runs 10 residues. V was trimmed by 7 bases and J by 9 bases, leaving 10 bases between them. This chain's CDR3 is CSGFSGEQFF. In nucleotides, the CDR3 is TGCAGTGGGTTCTCAGGTGAGCAGTTCTTC.